This entry concerns a single T cell receptor beta chain. Its antigen is as yet unknown. The data are from a study of T cells expressing NK-cell markers. Study-level results: These clonotypes also led the CD3+CD56-NKG2C+ fraction in a few donors.

This CDR3 comprises 14 residues. Germline V gene data show CDR1 as ENHRY and CDR2 as SYGVKD. TCRdb reworked the 5' RACE reads into one entry per CDR3 protein, no DNA. This sample's table reports 400,000 to 450,000 distinct CDR3 sequences. The chain couples TRBV10-3 to TRBJ2-7; TCRdb outputs TRBD2, but without DNA this stays unchecked. The TCR comes from a woman between 18 and 70 years old in good health. What was sequenced was blood T cells: a sorted CD56 or NKG2C T cell subset, CD4+ or CD8+ T cells, or bulk PBMC T cells (not recorded which). This CDR3 is CATLPIAEGHEQYF.